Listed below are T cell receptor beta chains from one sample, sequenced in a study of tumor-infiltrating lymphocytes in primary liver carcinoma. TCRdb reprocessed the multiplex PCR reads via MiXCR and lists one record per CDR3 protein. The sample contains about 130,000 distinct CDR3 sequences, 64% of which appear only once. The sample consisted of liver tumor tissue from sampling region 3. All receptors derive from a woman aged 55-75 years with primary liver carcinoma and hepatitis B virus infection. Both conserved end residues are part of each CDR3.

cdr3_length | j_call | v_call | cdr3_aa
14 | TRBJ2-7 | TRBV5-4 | CASSTGRVPYEQYF
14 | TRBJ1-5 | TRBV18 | CASSSGQGWQPQHF
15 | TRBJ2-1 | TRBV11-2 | CASSSVQGKMHEQFF
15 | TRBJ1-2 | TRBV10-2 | CASSELEGGGYGYTF
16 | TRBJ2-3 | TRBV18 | CASSPRTGEGADTQYF
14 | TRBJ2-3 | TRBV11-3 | CVSSHRTGTYTQYF
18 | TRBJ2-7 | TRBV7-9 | CASSLRGGQTGLNYEQYF
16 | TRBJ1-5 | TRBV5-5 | CGSSFTQLTANQPQHF
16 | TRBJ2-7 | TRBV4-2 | CASSQRTSGLSYEQYF
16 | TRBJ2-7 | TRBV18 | CASSPPSGQGAYEQYF
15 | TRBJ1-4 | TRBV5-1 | CASSLRGGVDEKLFF
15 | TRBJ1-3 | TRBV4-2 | CTSSQGGQFGNTIYF
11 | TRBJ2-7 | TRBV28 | CASTGNYEQYF
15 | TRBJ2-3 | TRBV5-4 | CASSETSSSTDTQYF
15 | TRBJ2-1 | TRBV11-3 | CANSLGTSGELERFF
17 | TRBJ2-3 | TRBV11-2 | CASSLGVRTGVTDTQYF
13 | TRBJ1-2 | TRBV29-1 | CSVDGVPDYGYTF
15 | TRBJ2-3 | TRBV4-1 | CASSQGRGTADTQYF
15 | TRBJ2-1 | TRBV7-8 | CASGYGTSGTHEQFF
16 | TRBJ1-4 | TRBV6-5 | CASSYSYSRADLQLFF
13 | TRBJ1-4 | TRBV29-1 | CSATGTEGEKLFF
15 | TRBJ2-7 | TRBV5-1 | CASSSGTGGGYEQYF
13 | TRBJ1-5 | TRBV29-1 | CSVGDRGDQPQHF